These 17 T cell receptor beta chains originate from one sample sequenced in a study of cytomegalovirus exposure and HLA in healthy donors. The repertoire was sequenced with immunoSEQ multiplex PCR; TCRdb's copy has only in-frame clones and lacks some. The repertoire holds approximately 130,000 clones, with 80% to 90% as singletons. Source material: PBMCs. The receptors shown here come from a woman under 30 in good health and CMV-seronegative.

The chain is built from TRBV28 and TRBJ1-4; 9 positions agree with TRBD1. Trimming at V came to 8 bases and at J to 7 bases, leaving 2 bases not matched to a gene. The germline CDR1 and CDR2 sequences are MDHEN and SYDVKM. The CDR3 consists of 12 residues. Written as DNA, the CDR3 is TGTGCCAGCGGGACAGGGAGTGAAAAACTGTTTTTT. Translation: CASGTGSEKLFF.

The rearrangement links TRBV11-2 to TRBJ2-7; TRBD2 matches at 15 bases. The V and J ends lost 3 bases and 2 bases, in that order; junction bases with no gene match: 11. This CDR3 has 19 amino acids. Germline CDR1 SGHAT, CDR2 FQNNGV. As DNA, the CDR3 is TGTGCCAGCAGCTTCATCGGACTAGCGGGAGGGAGTGCCGCCTACGAGCAGTACTTC. Translated: CASSFIGLAGGSAAYEQYF.

This sequence joins TRBV28 and TRBJ2-7, with TRBD1 matching 7 bases. The ends lost 5 bases at V and 4 bases at J; junction bases unmatched: 11. Germline loops: CDR1 MDHEN, CDR2 SYDVKM. The CDR3 contains 15 residues. The CDR3: CASSPTTGFGYEQYF. CDR3 bases: TGTGCCAGCAGTCCTACGACAGGGTTTGGGTACGAGCAGTACTTC.

J is TRBJ2-1 and V is TRBV5-6, with D possibly being TRBD2 (6 bases). Germline CDR1 and CDR2: SGHDT and YYEEEE. CDR3 length equals 16 residues. V gave up 0 bases and J gave up 3 bases, with 13 bases separating them. The CDR3 bases are TGTGCCAGCAGCTTGGGGTTCGGGGGAGGCTACAATGAGCAGTTCTTC. Its protein is CASSLGFGGGYNEQFF. The full variable domain, with the rest looked up from reference TRBV5-6 and TRBJ2-1, is DAGVTQSPTHLIKTRGQQVTLRCSPKSGHDTVSWYQQALGQGPQFIFQYYEEEERQRGNFPDRFSGHQFPNYSSELNVNALLLGDSALYLCASSLGFGGGYNEQFFGPGTRLTVL.

The V call is TRBV10-3, the J call TRBJ2-1, with TRBD2 identical over 8 bases. CDR1 and CDR2 (germline): ENHRY, SYGVKD. CDR3 length: 13 residues. Unmatched junction bases numbered 6, after V lost 8 bases and J lost 6 bases. The CDR3 nucleotides are TGTGCCATCTCAGCGGGAGCCGGCAATGAGCAGTTCTTC. Protein: CAISAGAGNEQFF.

V usage is TRBV7-9 and J usage is TRBJ1-2; no reliable D call. Germline V gene sequence: CDR1 SEHNR, CDR2 FQNEAQ (reference sequence). V lost 1 base and J lost 7, with 10 bases in between. The length of the CDR3 is 13 residues. CDR3 region: CASSLGSVFGYTF. The CDR3 DNA sequence: TGTGCCAGCAGCTTAGGGTCGGTATTTGGCTACACCTTC.

The count of this clone is one. The chain recombines TRBV4-2 with TRBJ2-7; 13 positions match TRBD2. The germline gives CDR1 LGHNA, CDR2 YNFKEQ. The CDR3 runs to 16 residues. Losses at the gene ends were 4 bases for V and 3 bases for J; bases not matched to a gene: 6. CDR3 sequence reads: CASSPPGTSGNYEQYF. The CDR3 nucleotides read TGTGCCAGCAGCCCTCCCGGGACTAGCGGGAACTACGAGCAGTACTTC.

J is TRBJ2-2 and V is TRBV6-1; 8 positions match TRBD1. The CDR3 is 12 residues long. Germline lookup yields CDR1 MNHNS and CDR2 SASEGT. Losses at the gene ends were 6 bases for V and 14 bases for J; bases not matched to a gene: 8. This CDR3 reads CASRAQDRVLFF. In DNA form, the CDR3 reads TGTGCCAGCAGGGCTCAGGACAGGGTACTGTTTTTT.

The rearrangement uses TRBV25-1 and TRBJ2-3, with a possible D match to TRBD2 (5 bases). This CDR3 comprises 18 residues. V was cut by 6 bases and J by 0 bases, with 22 bases left in between. From germline, CDR1 is MGHDK and CDR2 SYGVNS. The CDR3 coding sequence is TGTGCCAGCAGCCCAAAGCCCGGGGTCTACTCTAGCACAGATACGCAGTATTTT. This encodes CASSPKPGVYSSTDTQYF.

The chain recombines TRBV11-3 with TRBJ2-5; 9 bases align to TRBD2. This CDR3 has 16 amino acids. Germline assignment: CDR1 SGHNT and CDR2 YENEEA. J was trimmed by 5 bases and V by 0 bases; bases with no gene match: 7. CDR3 bases: TGTGCCAGCAGCTTAGAAGGATTAGCGGGAGCGGAGACCCAGTACTTC. It is translated as CASSLEGLAGAETQYF.

CDR3 sequence: CASSVEAWSSGKIDTQYF. CDR3 nucleotide sequence: TGTGCCAGCAGCGTAGAGGCTTGGTCTAGCGGGAAGATAGATACGCAGTATTTT. The rearrangement links TRBV9 to TRBJ2-3, with TRBD2 matching 9 bases. Germline CDR1 reads SGDLS; CDR2 reads YYNGEE. V lost 0 bases, J lost 5 bases, and 13 bases stayed unmatched. This CDR3 comprises 18 residues.

The genes are TRBV11-1 and TRBJ2-7; perhaps TRBD2 as D (7 bases). The CDR3 has 15 residues. The V end was cut by 6 bases, the J end by 3 bases, with 18 bases between. CDR1 is SGHAT and CDR2 is FQDESV in the germline V gene (reference sequence). The CDR3 spells CASSLGRGAGYEQYF. Here the CDR3 DNA reads TGTGCCAGCAGTCTCGGCCGGGGGGCTGGCTACGAGCAGTACTTC.

The rearrangement joins TRBV27 to TRBJ2-7; D perhaps matches TRBD2 (7 bases). The CDR3 spans 14 residues. The germline V gene encodes CDR1 MNHEY and CDR2 SMNVEV (reference sequence). The V end lost 6 bases, the J end lost 2 bases, and 14 bases lay between the germline ends. The CDR3 protein is CASSLGRGPYEQYF. The DNA of the CDR3 is TGTGCCAGCAGCTTAGGGCGGGGGCCCTACGAGCAGTACTTC.

J is TRBJ1-4 and V is TRBV5-8; 10 bases line up with TRBD1. The V gene's germline CDR1 is SGHTS and CDR2 YDEGEE. V trimming: 4 bases; J trimming: 5 bases; junction bases outside the gene matches: 8. The CDR3 consists of 16 residues. The CDR3 nucleotides are TGTGCCAGCAGCCCGGGACAGGGGCTAATAAATGAAAAACTGTTTTTT. Encoded protein: CASSPGQGLINEKLFF.

The rearrangement uses TRBV5-6 and TRBJ1-1; tentative D call: TRBD1 (6 bases). V was shortened by 1 base and J by 0 bases, with 16 bases between the two germline ends. This CDR3 has 17 residues. CDR1 and CDR2 from the germline V gene are SGHDT and YYEEEE. DNA for the CDR3: TGTGCCAGCAGCTTGCGACAGGCGCTTATCGTGAACACTGAAGCTTTCTTT. This translates into CASSLRQALIVNTEAFF.

V is TRBV5-1 and J is TRBJ1-2; D is perhaps TRBD1 (6 bases). From germline, CDR1 is SGHRS and CDR2 YFSETQ. The CDR3 runs to 15 residues. Trimming stripped 4 bases from V and 0 bases from J, with 13 bases between. CDR3 in amino acids: CASSLKDSPNYGYTF. For the CDR3, the DNA is TGCGCCAGCAGCCTCAAGGACAGTCCTAACTATGGCTACACCTTC.

This chain uses TRBV14 with TRBJ2-1, with no clear D. Germline CDR1 SGHDN, CDR2 FVKESK. Trimming cost V 1 base and J 0 bases, with 7 bases left between them. The CDR3 is 15 residues long. CDR3: CASSQVAISYNEQFF. CDR3 coding DNA: TGTGCCAGCAGCCAAGTTGCGATCTCCTACAATGAGCAGTTCTTC.